The text below deals with one T cell receptor beta chain. The data derive from a study of blood T cell repertoires in COVID-19. Across the whole study: Whether acute or convalescent, the COVID-19 samples came from the United States, Italy and Spain. Sources were T cells, B-cell-depleted T cells, or PBMCs; the material itself was cDNA or gDNA.

The CDR3 extends over 14 amino acids. Germline values: CDR1 MNHNS, CDR2 SASEGT. V lost 3 bases, J lost 4 bases, and 9 bases lay in between. In the original processing: Amplifying reference gene primers gave estimates of nucleated cell counts. Data came from immunoSEQ multiplex PCR; TCRdb stores just in-frame clones and leaves some out. V, J and clone size were drawn from that table, and D and trimming were deduced from the DNA. The repertoire includes about 240,000 clones, more than 75% of them detected once, and roughly 12% sits in the top ten. The sequenced sample was peripheral blood. The J gene is TRBJ2-2, the V gene TRBV6-1; D unresolved. The source is a woman between 55 and 75 years old with active or convalescent COVID-19. The CDR3 reads CASSEARGTGELFF. The CDR3 bases are TGTGCCAGCAGTGAGGCCAGAGGCACCGGGGAGCTGTTTTTT.